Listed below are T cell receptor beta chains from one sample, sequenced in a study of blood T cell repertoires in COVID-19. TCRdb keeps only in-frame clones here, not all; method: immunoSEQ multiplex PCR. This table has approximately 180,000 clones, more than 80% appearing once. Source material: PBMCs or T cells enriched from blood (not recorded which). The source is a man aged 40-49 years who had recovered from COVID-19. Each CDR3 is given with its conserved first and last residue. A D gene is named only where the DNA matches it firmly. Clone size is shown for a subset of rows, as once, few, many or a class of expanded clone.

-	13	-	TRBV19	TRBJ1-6	CASSLGEDSPLHF	TGTGCCAGTAGTCTGGGAGAAGATTCACCCCTCCACTTT
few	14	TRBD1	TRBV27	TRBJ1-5	CASSRWDSNQPQHF	TGTGCCAGCAGTCGGTGGGACAGTAATCAGCCCCAGCATTTT
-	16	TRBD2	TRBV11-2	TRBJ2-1	CASSLTWSSGYNEQFF	TGTGCCAGCAGCTTAACGTGGTCTAGCGGTTACAATGAGCAGTTCTTC
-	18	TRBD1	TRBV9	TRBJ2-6	CASSLGTGRPFGANVLTF	TGTGCCAGCAGCTTAGGGACAGGGCGTCCCTTTGGGGCCAACGTCCTGACTTTC
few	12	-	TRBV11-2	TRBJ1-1	CASRSTWTEAFF	TGTGCCAGCAGATCGACTTGGACTGAAGCTTTCTTT
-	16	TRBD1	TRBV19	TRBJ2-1	CASSGGNRGPYNEQFF	TGTGCCAGTAGTGGGGGGAACAGGGGGCCTTACAATGAGCAGTTCTTC
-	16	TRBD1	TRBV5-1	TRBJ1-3	CASSSRTGGSGNTIYF	TGCGCCAGCAGCTCACGAACAGGGGGCTCTGGAAACACCATATATTTT
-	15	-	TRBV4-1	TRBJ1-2	CASSPLGASNYGYTF	TGCGCCAGCAGCCCCTTGGGGGCGTCCAACTATGGCTACACCTTC
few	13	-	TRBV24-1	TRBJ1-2	CATSDPPREGYTF	TGTGCCACCAGTGATCCCCCACGCGAGGGCTACACCTTC
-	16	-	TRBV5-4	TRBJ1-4	CASSLAGPGNGEKLFF	TGTGCCAGCAGCTTGGCCGGGCCGGGGAATGGAGAAAAACTGTTTTTT
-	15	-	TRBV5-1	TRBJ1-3	CASSLAGTGAGTIYF	TGCGCCAGCAGCTTGGCCGGCACAGGAGCAGGGACCATATATTTT
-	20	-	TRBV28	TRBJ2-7	CASRAQGIFQERETGPEQYF	TGTGCCAGCAGGGCACAGGGGATCTTCCAAGAGCGGGAGACGGGGCCCGAGCAGTACTTC
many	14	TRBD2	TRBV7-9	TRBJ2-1	CASSFSGNYNEQFF	TGTGCCAGCAGCTTTAGCGGGAACTACAATGAGCAGTTCTTC
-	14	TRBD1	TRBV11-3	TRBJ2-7	CASRNGTASYEQYF	TGTGCCAGCAGAAACGGGACAGCCTCCTACGAGCAGTACTTC
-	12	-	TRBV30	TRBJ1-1	CAWSGSTVQAFF	TGTGCCTGGAGTGGCTCGACAGTTCAGGCTTTCTTT
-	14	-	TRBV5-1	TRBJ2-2	CASREGAYTGELFF	TGCGCCAGCAGAGAAGGAGCTTACACCGGGGAGCTGTTTTTT
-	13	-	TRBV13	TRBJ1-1	CASSPNARVEAFF	TGTGCCAGCAGCCCTAACGCCAGGGTTGAAGCTTTCTTT
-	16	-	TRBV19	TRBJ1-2	CASIPSSGRADYGYTF	TGTGCCAGTATACCGAGTTCGGGCAGGGCGGACTATGGCTACACCTTC
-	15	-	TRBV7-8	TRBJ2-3	CASSYLSYGTDTQYF	TGTGCCAGCAGCTATCTATCTTACGGGACAGATACGCAGTATTTT
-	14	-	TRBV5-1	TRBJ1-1	CASSAQDRGTEAFF	TGCGCCAGCAGCGCCCAAGACAGAGGCACTGAAGCTTTCTTT
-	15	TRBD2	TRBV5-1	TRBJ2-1	CASSLGGGRADEQFF	TGCGCCAGCAGCTTGGGGGGCGGGAGGGCTGATGAGCAGTTCTTC
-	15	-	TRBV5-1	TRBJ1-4	CASSLVSGDNEKLFF	TGCGCCAGCAGCTTGGTTTCAGGGGATAATGAAAAACTGTTTTTT
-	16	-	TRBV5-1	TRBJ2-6	CASTRRDISGANVLTF	TGCGCCAGCACGCGAAGGGACATCTCTGGGGCCAACGTCCTGACTTTC